This T cell receptor beta chain emerged from a study of T cells after yellow fever vaccination. Germline assignment: CDR1 MNHEY and CDR2 SVGEGT. Trimming cost V 2 bases and J 3 bases, with 14 bases left between them. This CDR3 is 15 amino acids long. TCRdb reprocessed the 5' RACE reads with MiXCR, giving one entry per CDR3 protein. The table shows under 500,000 distinct CDR3 sequences, with around 20% occurring only once. This TCR came from a man younger than 35 who received the YFV17D yellow fever vaccine. This rearrangement joins TRBV6-2 or TRBV6-3 to TRBJ2-7, with D perhaps matching TRBD1 (5 bases). The material was PBMCs, obtained before the yellow fever booster vaccination. CDR3 nucleotides: TGTGCCAGCAGTTACATGGGCAGGGATTACTACGAGCAGTACGTC. Translated: CASSYMGRDYYEQYV.